These T cell receptor beta chains were read from a single sample in a study of technical replicates of blood from several donors. Some clones are missing from TCRdb's copy, which holds only in-frame ones; the method was immunoSEQ multiplex PCR. The top ten hold about 0.26% of the sample, which has about 68,000 clones, roughly 97% seen once. Sequenced sample: T cells isolated from PBMCs. The source is a human donor in good health. Both conserved end residues are part of each CDR3. A D gene is named only where the DNA matches it firmly. The size entry is marked missing in some rows and otherwise reads once, few, many or a size class.

V gene	clone size	J gene	D gene	CDR3 DNA	CDR3 protein
TRBV7-8	-	TRBJ1-1	TRBD1	TGTGCCAGCAGCTTGGACCCAACAGGGGGCCTATGGAACACTGAAGCTTTCTTT	CASSLDPTGGLWNTEAFF
TRBV5-1	-	TRBJ2-3	TRBD2	TGCGCCAGCAGCGATGGAAAGCGGGAGGCCCTTTCCGATACGCAGTATTTT	CASSDGKREALSDTQYF
TRBV2	-	TRBJ1-3	-	TGTGCCAGCCTCTCTGGAAACACCATATATTTT	CASLSGNTIYF
TRBV7-9	-	TRBJ2-5	TRBD2	TGTGCCAGCAGCTTAGAGGGCGGGAGGGCCAAAGAGACCCAGTACTTC	CASSLEGGRAKETQYF
TRBV9	-	TRBJ2-1	TRBD2	TGTGCCAGCAGCTTGGGACTAGCGGGACCTTACAATGAGCAGTTCTTC	CASSLGLAGPYNEQFF
TRBV11-3	-	TRBJ2-2	TRBD2	TGTGCCAGCAGCTTATCCCAGCGGGAGATTCCCGGGGAGCTGTTTTTT	CASSLSQREIPGELFF
TRBV7-4	-	TRBJ2-7	TRBD2	TGTGCCAGCAGCGCGACTCTCAATACGGAGGAGCGGGAGGGACCCTACGAGCAGTACTTC	CASSATLNTEEREGPYEQYF
TRBV7-3	-	TRBJ2-1	TRBD2	TGTGCCAGCAGCTTAACGGCTAGCGGTAGCTCCTACAATGAGCAGTTCTTC	CASSLTASGSSYNEQFF
TRBV2	-	TRBJ1-3	-	TGTGCCAGCAGTGAACTGGTGGCCACCATATATTTT	CASSELVATIYF
TRBV28	-	TRBJ1-2	-	TGTGCCAGCATTTCAGGCTACTATGGCTACACCTTC	CASISGYYGYTF
TRBV14	once	TRBJ2-3	TRBD2	TGTGCCAGCAGCCCCGGCTTAGCGGGACGCACAGATACGCAGTATTTT	CASSPGLAGRTDTQYF
TRBV7-3	-	TRBJ1-5	-	TGTGCCAGCAGCTTAGTGGGGGGGTCCAATCAGCCCCAGCATTTT	CASSLVGGSNQPQHF
TRBV7-2	-	TRBJ1-1	-	TGTGCCAGCAGCTTAGGGGGACAATACATGAACACTGAAGCTTTCTTT	CASSLGGQYMNTEAFF
TRBV7-6	-	TRBJ1-4	-	TGTGCCAGCAGCCCTGGGACTGCAAAAAAACTGTTTTTT	CASSPGTAKKLFF
TRBV9	-	TRBJ1-4	TRBD1	TGTGCCAGCAGTCCTGGACAGGGCCGAAAACTGTTTTTT	CASSPGQGRKLFF
TRBV19	-	TRBJ1-5	TRBD1	TGTGCCAGTAGTATAGTTAGGATGACAGGGAGATTGGAGCCCCAGCATTTT	CASSIVRMTGRLEPQHF
TRBV5-1	-	TRBJ1-1	-	TGCGCCAGCCGCCGGGGGAACACTGAAGCTTTCTTT	CASRRGNTEAFF
TRBV4-1	-	TRBJ1-4	TRBD1	TGCGCCAGCAGCCACGAAGTGGACAGGGAAAAACTGTTTTTT	CASSHEVDREKLFF
TRBV2	-	TRBJ2-1	-	TGTGCCAGCAGTTCAGGGATGTCCTACAATGAGCAGTTCTTC	CASSSGMSYNEQFF
TRBV7-2	-	TRBJ1-5	-	TGTGCCAGCAGCTTAGCTTACAGGCCTAATCAGCCCCAGCATTTT	CASSLAYRPNQPQHF
TRBV29-1	-	TRBJ1-2	-	TGCAGCGTTGTCGGTAAAACAGCCAACTATGGCTACACCTTC	CSVVGKTANYGYTF
TRBV28	-	TRBJ2-7	TRBD1	TGTGCCAGCACCCTCCGGACAGGGCTCTACGAGCAGTACTTC	CASTLRTGLYEQYF
TRBV5-8	-	TRBJ2-1	TRBD1	TGTGCCAGCAGCCGAGGACAGGGTCGGTTCAATGAGCAGTTCTTC	CASSRGQGRFNEQFF
TRBV7-8	-	TRBJ2-1	TRBD1	TGTGCCAGCAGCTTGAACAGGGGTTACAATGAGCAGTTCTTC	CASSLNRGYNEQFF
TRBV29-1	-	TRBJ2-1	-	TGCAGTTTACAGGGCTTATATGAGCAGTTCTTC	CSLQGLYEQFF
TRBV7-8	-	TRBJ1-2	-	TGTGCCAGCAGCCCGGACAGCCGTTACAATGGCTACACCTTC	CASSPDSRYNGYTF
TRBV19	-	TRBJ1-1	-	TGTGCCAGTAGTAAATATTCTGGCGGGAACACTGAAGCTTTCTTT	CASSKYSGGNTEAFF
TRBV9	-	TRBJ2-1	-	TGTGCCAGCAGCCCAATTAAACGACCGTCGAGGACTTACAATGAGCAGTTCTTC	CASSPIKRPSRTYNEQFF
TRBV19	-	TRBJ2-7	-	TGTGCCTCAAAAGGAGAGTCCTCCTACGAGCAGTACTTC	CASKGESSYEQYF
TRBV2	-	TRBJ1-3	-	TGTGCCAGCAGTGAAAGGGGCTCTGGAAACACCATATATTTT	CASSERGSGNTIYF
TRBV6-5	-	TRBJ2-7	-	TGTGCCAGCAGTTACGGTTGGGGGGAGACCTACGAGCAGTACTTC	CASSYGWGETYEQYF
TRBV11-2	-	TRBJ1-1	TRBD1	TGTGCCAGCAGCACCCATACAGGGGGCGAGGGGACTTTCTTT	CASSTHTGGEGTFF
TRBV6-6	-	TRBJ2-5	-	TGTGCCAGCAGCCGTCCCCCAGAGACCCAGTACTTC	CASSRPPETQYF
TRBV27	-	TRBJ2-1	TRBD2	TGTGCCAGCAGTTTATCGGGACTAGTGCAGGCCGAGCAGTTCTTC	CASSLSGLVQAEQFF
TRBV5-3	-	TRBJ1-2	-	TGTGCCAGAAGCTTTCCCGCTGGGAGGGTACCTAACTATGGCTACACCTTC	CARSFPAGRVPNYGYTF
TRBV30	-	TRBJ1-3	-	TGTGCCTGGAGTGTACATACCAACTCTGGAAACACCATATATTTT	CAWSVHTNSGNTIYF
TRBV23-1	-	TRBJ1-2	-	TGCGCCAGCAGTCAACCAACACCTTATGGCTACACCTTC	CASSQPTPYGYTF
TRBV4-1	-	TRBJ2-7	-	TGCGCCAGCAGCCAAGATGCTAGGGGAACCTACGAGCAGTACTTC	CASSQDARGTYEQYF
TRBV10-1	-	TRBJ2-3	TRBD1	TGCGCCAGCATTGAGCCTAGACAGGGGGCTAGCACAGATACGCAGTATTTT	CASIEPRQGASTDTQYF
TRBV11-1	-	TRBJ2-2	-	TGTGCCAGCAGCTTAGACCAGATCGGCGGGGCCGGGGAGCTGTTTTTT	CASSLDQIGGAGELFF
TRBV29-1	-	TRBJ2-5	TRBD1	TGCAGCGTGCCGGGACAGGGGTTAGAGACCCAGTACTTC	CSVPGQGLETQYF
TRBV6-1	-	TRBJ1-2	-	TGTGCCAGCAGTGTCAAATCCCCGGAGGAGGGCTACACCTTC	CASSVKSPEEGYTF
TRBV20-1	-	TRBJ2-1	-	TGCAGTGCTAGCGAGAATGAGCAGTTCTTC	CSASENEQFF
TRBV12-5	-	TRBJ2-7	-	TGTGCTAGTGGTTTGGTACTTAACGGGTACGAGCAGTACTTC	CASGLVLNGYEQYF
TRBV2	-	TRBJ1-5	-	TGTGCCAGCAGTAGGGGGAATCAGCCCCAGCATTTT	CASSRGNQPQHF
TRBV5-8	few	TRBJ2-7	TRBD2	TGTGCCAGCAGCTTGTTTCAATATGAGGCTAGCGGCTACGAGCAGTACTTC	CASSLFQYEASGYEQYF
TRBV9	-	TRBJ1-3	-	TGTGCCAGCAGCGCGGGGGGGCTCCTCGCTGGAAACACCATATATTTT	CASSAGGLLAGNTIYF
TRBV30	once	TRBJ2-7	-	TGTGCCTGGAGTGACTATGGGTCCTCCTACGAGCAGTACTTC	CAWSDYGSSYEQYF
TRBV9	-	TRBJ2-7	TRBD1	TGTGCCAGCAGCGTAGCTGGGGGACAGGGGGGAAGCGAGCAGTACTTC	CASSVAGGQGGSEQYF